The clone carrying this T cell receptor (beta chain) was seen repeatedly, ten times or more. No antigen is known for it. A junction end diverges from the germline sequence, so it may reflect a read error. CDR3 length: 14 amino acids. Germline V CDR1 and CDR2: LGHDT, YNNKEL (reference sequence). The sample belongs to a study of blood T cells in healthy people across ages. Study context: The template switching approach captured approximately one barcoded beta molecule for every two T cells.

Study-level results: From one million sequenced T cells, diversity estimates were lower bounds.

A sample-barcoded 5' primer and a J-beta primer mix were used in a second PCR of about 7 to 11 cycles. From the 5' RACE reads, TCRdb called clonotypes with MiXCR, one entry per CDR3 protein. This sample has approximately 960,000 distinct CDR3 sequences; just under 30% occur once, and the top ten carry roughly 10%. These data were likewise used in another study, on T cells of mothers and their children. That source adds: Every microgram of extracted RNA entered cDNA synthesis, roughly 1.4 ug per 15 ul.

The clonotype comes from a woman in her 40s in good health. The chain employs TRBV3-1 and TRBJ1-2; 7 nucleotides align to TRBD1. The material sequenced was blood. The CDR3 DNA sequence: TGCGCCAGCAGCCAGGGGGGAGGGAACTATGGCTACACCTTC. Translation: CASSQGGGNYGYTF.